The 32 T cell receptor beta chains below were found in one sample sequenced in a study of beta chain features in type 1 diabetes. The antigens of these receptors remain unknown. Expressed TCRB transcripts were sequenced because the entire RNA isolate underwent reverse transcription. Assay: immunoSEQ multiplex PCR; the TCRdb copy retains only in-frame clones and omits some. The data show about 160,000 clones, with approximately 8.1% seen just once and under 0.6% held by the top ten. Study findings and constraints: Among patients with Type 1 diabetes, TCRB CDR3s were moderately but significantly shorter in every one of the four CD4+ subsets.

The sample taken for sequencing was central memory CD4+ T cells from blood. These receptors were collected from a man younger than 35 with type 1 diabetes.

This clone turned up a few times. The V call is TRBV5-4, the J call TRBJ2-6, with D unclear. This CDR3 spans 14 amino acids. Trimming removed 3 bases from V and 2 bases from J, with 6 bases in between. From germline, CDR1 is SGHNT and CDR2 YYREEE (reference sequence). The CDR3 DNA sequence: TGTGCCAGCAGCTCGCGAGCTGGGGCCAACGTCCTGACTTTC. Its translation: CASSSRAGANVLTF.

The rearrangement links TRBV18 to TRBJ2-4, with 11 bases matching TRBD2. The V gene's germline CDR1 is KGHSH and CDR2 LQKENI. The ends lost 0 bases at V and 6 bases at J; junction bases unmatched: 1. This CDR3 is built from 15 residues. CDR3 nucleotides: TGTGCCAGCTCACCACCGGGGACTAGCGGAAACATTCAGTACTTC. As protein: CASSPPGTSGNIQYF.

This chain uses TRBV7-2 with TRBJ2-5; D might be TRBD2 (6 bases). Trimming stripped 5 bases from V and 4 bases from J, with 11 bases between. Germline CDR1 SGHTA, CDR2 FQGNSA. The CDR3 is 13 amino acids. In DNA, the CDR3 is TGTGCCAGCAGCCCTGGGAGGCGAGAGACCCAGTACTTC. The encoded protein is CASSPGRRETQYF.

This clone came up a few times. J is TRBJ1-1 and V is TRBV27; 9 bases are shared with TRBD1. The CDR3 sequence is 14 residues long. CDR1 and CDR2 (germline): MNHEY, SMNVEV (reference sequence). V lost 5 bases to trimming and J lost 4 bases; unmatched junction nucleotides: 5. CDR3 loop: CASSPGTGSTEAFF. CDR3 in DNA: TGTGCCAGCAGTCCCGGGACAGGGTCCACTGAAGCTTTCTTT.

This sequence joins TRBV5-1 and TRBJ2-7; 8 nucleotides match TRBD2. V dropped 0 bases and J dropped 3; count of bases not matched to a gene: 2. CDR3 length: 14 residues. The V gene's germline CDR1 is SGHRS and CDR2 YFSETQ. In DNA form, the CDR3 reads TGCGCCAGCAGCTTGGTTGGGACTAGCTACGAGCAGTACTTC. This sequence encodes CASSLVGTSYEQYF.

This clone was counted a few times. The CDR3 DNA is TGTGCCAGCAGTTACTTGGGACTCCGGAATGAGCAGTTCTTC. This codes for CASSYLGLRNEQFF. This chain uses TRBV6-5 with TRBJ2-1; tentatively, D is TRBD2 (6 bases). Between the trimmed V and J ends, which lost 1 base and 7 bases, there was a span of 11 bases. CDR1 and CDR2 from the germline V gene are MNHEY and SVGAGI. The CDR3 sequence is 14 residues long.

A few counts support this clone. The chain uses TRBV4-2 and TRBJ2-7, with a possible D match to TRBD2 (5 bases). V was cut by 0 bases and J by 3 bases, with 12 bases left in between. The CDR3 loop spans 15 amino acids. Germline V gene data show CDR1 as LGHNA and CDR2 as YNFKEQ. The CDR3, as DNA: TGTGCCAGCAGCCAAGATCGACTACCCAACTACGAGCAGTACTTC. Its protein is CASSQDRLPNYEQYF.

This clone has a handful of counts. The chain uses TRBV19 and TRBJ1-5, with 7 bases fitting TRBD1. The germline V gene has CDR1 LNHDA and CDR2 SQIVND (reference sequence). V shed 6 bases, J shed 7 bases, and the junction held 9 bases outside the gene matches. The CDR3 covers 14 residues. In DNA, the CDR3 is TGTGCCAGTAGCAAGTCACAGGGGAACCAGCCCCAGCATTTT. This sequence encodes CASSKSQGNQPQHF. Using reference TRBV19 and TRBJ1-5 for the parts outside the CDR3, the full variable domain is DGGITQSPKYLFRKEGQNVTLSCEQNLNHDAMYWYRQDPGQGLRLIYYSQIVNDFQKGDIAEGYSVSREKKESFPLTVTSAQKNPTAFYLCASSKSQGNQPQHFGDGTRLSIL.

The rearrangement uses TRBV7-7 and TRBJ2-2; D not certain. Germline CDR1 is SSHAT and CDR2 is FNYEAQ (reference sequence). CDR3 length: 14 amino acids. Trimming removed 7 bases at V and 4 bases at J, with 13 bases between. CDR3 residues: CASKPKDGTGELFF. CDR3 nucleotide sequence: TGTGCCAGCAAACCTAAAGATGGCACCGGGGAGCTGTTTTTT.

This clone has only a few counts. The genes are TRBV28 and TRBJ2-7, with 7 bases aligning to TRBD1. Losses at the gene ends were 5 bases for V and 5 bases for J; bases not matched to a gene: 6. The length of the CDR3 is 13 residues. The germline V gene encodes CDR1 MDHEN and CDR2 SYDVKM. The chain's CDR3 is CASSPGGINEQYF. Here the CDR3 DNA reads TGTGCCAGCAGTCCAGGGGGTATCAACGAGCAGTACTTC.

This chain uses TRBV10-2 with TRBJ1-1, with no clear D. Trimming removed 8 bases at V and 1 base at J, with 5 bases between. Germline CDR1 reads WSHSY; CDR2 reads SAAADI. CDR3 length: 11 residues. The CDR3 sequence is CASRSNTEAFF. The DNA for the CDR3 is TGCGCCAGCCGGTCGAACACTGAAGCTTTCTTT.

CDR3 DNA sequence: TGTGCCAGCAGCCCCACCCCGGATCAGGGCACAGATACGCAGTATTTT. This codes for CASSPTPDQGTDTQYF. The V call is TRBV5-4, the J call TRBJ2-3; D call uncertain. The germline V gene encodes CDR1 SGHNT and CDR2 YYREEE (reference sequence). The CDR3 length is 16 residues. V was clipped by 4 bases and J by 1 base, with 16 bases between them.

This clone came up a few times. The V gene is TRBV30, the J gene TRBJ1-5; D is undetermined. Germline-derived CDR1 and CDR2 are GTSNPN and SVGIG (reference sequence). CDR3 length: 14 amino acids. V lost 5 bases and J 4 bases, leaving 15 bases between the germline ends. The CDR3 region has the DNA TGTGCCTGGCCCCCCGGGATTAGGAATCAGCCCCAGCATTTT. It is translated as CAWPPGIRNQPQHF.

The DNA of the CDR3 is TGTGCCTCGAGGCCGGAGGGGGCGGGGGGGCGAGAGACCCAGTACTTC. This encodes CASRPEGAGGRETQYF. V gene TRBV7-2 combines with J gene TRBJ2-5; TRBD2 agrees at 9 bases. The ends lost 11 bases at V and 4 bases at J; junction bases unmatched: 17. This CDR3 spans 16 amino acids. CDR1 and CDR2 (germline): SGHTA, FQGNSA.

This clone was seen a handful of times. This rearrangement joins TRBV4-3 to TRBJ1-3; D gene uncertain. Trimming cost V 0 bases and J 0 bases, with 12 bases left between them. The germline CDR1 and CDR2 sequences are LGHNA and YSLEER. The CDR3 sequence is 17 residues long. This CDR3 reads CASSQDLAQVSGNTIYF. CDR3 DNA sequence: TGCGCCAGCAGCCAAGATCTTGCTCAGGTCTCTGGAAACACCATATATTTT.

CDR3 protein: CASSLTSDRGSQAFF. The CDR3 nucleotides read TGTGCCAGCAGCTTAACCTCCGACAGGGGGAGTCAAGCTTTCTTT. J is TRBJ1-1 and V is TRBV6-6; 9 bases agree with TRBD1. V lost 6 bases, J lost 9 bases, and 14 bases stayed unmatched. The CDR3 is 15 amino acids. Looked up from germline, CDR1 is MNHNY and CDR2 is SVGAGI (reference sequence).

The chain links TRBV5-5 to TRBJ2-7; 7 bases match TRBD1. Germline lookup yields CDR1 SGHKS and CDR2 YYEKEE (reference sequence). The CDR3 runs 13 residues. Trimming took 5 bases from V and 5 from J; bases not matched to a gene: 7. The CDR3 bases are TGTGCCAGCAGTAGACAGGGAAGGGACGAGCAGTACTTC. This sequence encodes CASSRQGRDEQYF.

As regards this clone: At one end the junction does not follow the germline gene, possibly because of a read error. The V and J genes are TRBV6-5 and TRBJ2-5, with TRBD1 identical over 9 bases. The CDR3 runs to 14 residues. Germline assignment: CDR1 MNHEY and CDR2 SVGAGI. CDR3 sequence: CAISGATGGETQYF. In DNA, the CDR3 is TGTGCCATCAGTGGGGCGACAGGGGGTGAGACCCAGTACTTC.

V is TRBV5-1 and J is TRBJ2-1; D is perhaps TRBD2 (5 bases). Trimming cost V 0 bases and J 4 bases, with 8 bases left between them. The CDR3 loop spans 14 amino acids. Germline lookup yields CDR1 SGHRS and CDR2 YFSETQ. CDR3 DNA: TGCGCCAGCAGCTTGGACGGAGGATACAATGAGCAGTTCTTC. The encoded protein is CASSLDGGYNEQFF.

The chain uses TRBV4-3 and TRBJ1-6; possible D gene TRBD1, 6 bases. Germline CDR1 and CDR2: LGHNA and YSLEER. The CDR3 runs 18 residues. The V gene lost 4 bases and the J gene lost 4 bases, with 20 bases spanning the gap. The CDR3 protein is CASSLESRVGHYNSPLHF. DNA for the CDR3: TGCGCCAGCAGCCTCGAATCCCGGGTGGGACATTATAATTCACCCCTCCACTTT.

This clone was observed a handful of times. The chain uses TRBV5-1 and TRBJ2-1; 8 bases are a match to TRBD2. V gave up 0 bases and J gave up 0 bases; unmatched junction bases: 8. The CDR3 is 18 amino acids. The germline V gene has CDR1 SGHRS and CDR2 YFSETQ. The CDR3 loop reads CASSLGTSGKSSYNEQFF. The CDR3 coding sequence is TGCGCCAGCAGCTTGGGCACTAGCGGAAAGAGCTCCTACAATGAGCAGTTCTTC.

The chain couples TRBV28 to TRBJ1-2; maybe TRBD1 (5 bases). CDR1 is MDHEN, CDR2 SYDVKM, per germline. CDR3 length equals 16 residues. Trimming shortened V by 1 base and J by 7 bases, and 19 bases separated the two germline ends. CDR3 bases: TGTGCCAGCAGTTTATCCCGGTTTATGACAGAAGCTGGCTACACCTTC. This translates into CASSLSRFMTEAGYTF.

The chain joins TRBV18 to TRBJ2-3, with TRBD2 identical over 7 bases. The CDR3 covers 15 residues. In germline, CDR1 is KGHSH, CDR2 LQKENI. V was pared by 3 bases and J by 2 bases, with 5 bases of the junction left unmatched. As DNA, the CDR3 is TGTGCCAGCTCACCGAGAGCGGGGCCCACAGATACGCAGTATTTT. It encodes CASSPRAGPTDTQYF.

The V gene is TRBV5-1, the J gene TRBJ1-1, with 7 bases fitting TRBD1. The germline V gene has CDR1 SGHRS and CDR2 YFSETQ. The CDR3 is made up of 14 amino acids. Losses at the gene ends were 5 bases for V and 0 bases for J; bases not matched to a gene: 4. CDR3 DNA: TGCGCCAGCAGTGGGACAGCCATGAACACTGAAGCTTTCTTT. As protein: CASSGTAMNTEAFF.

CDR3 DNA sequence: TGTGCCAGTCGTGGCCCCGAAGCGGGGGTAGCGCAGTACTTC. Translated: CASRGPEAGVAQYF. The chain is built from TRBV28 and TRBJ2-7; 8 bases are a match to TRBD2. The CDR3 loop spans 14 amino acids. Germline V gene data show CDR1 as MDHEN and CDR2 as SYDVKM. V shed 9 bases and J 9 bases; nucleotides not matched to a gene: 16.

This clone was counted only a few times. Other DNA sequences in the sample encode the same CDR3. V and J are TRBV30 and TRBJ1-4; tentative D call: TRBD1 (5 bases). Germline CDR1 and CDR2: GTSNPN and SVGIG (reference sequence). This CDR3 is 14 amino acids long. Between the trimmed V and J ends, which lost 0 bases and 5 bases, there was a span of 10 bases. This chain's CDR3 is CAWSVGGNNEKLFF. The CDR3 DNA follows: TGTGCCTGGAGTGTGGGGGGGAACAATGAAAAACTGTTTTTT.

Only a few counts were recorded for this clone. The CDR3 reads CASSLAGVGGRAKNIQYF. The CDR3 region has the DNA TGCGCCAGCAGCTTGGCCGGCGTGGGGGGGCGCGCCAAAAACATTCAGTACTTC. V gene TRBV5-1 combines with J gene TRBJ2-4; weak D call: TRBD2 (7 bases). CDR1 is SGHRS, CDR2 YFSETQ, per germline. This CDR3 contains 18 residues. V dropped 0 bases and J dropped 1 base, with 17 bases sitting between them.

Of note for this clone: Other DNA sequences in the same sample also yield this CDR3. The chain links TRBV2 to TRBJ1-4; D is possibly TRBD1 (5 bases). The germline gives CDR1 SNHLY, CDR2 FYNNEI. The CDR3 consists of 14 residues. The ends were cut back, 4 bases at V and 5 bases at J, with 11 bases in the middle. The CDR3 spells CASSGAAGNEKLFF. The CDR3 DNA reads as TGTGCCAGCAGTGGGGCGGCAGGGAATGAAAAACTGTTTTTT.

The J gene is TRBJ2-1, the V gene TRBV6-5, with 9 bases aligning to TRBD1. The V segment lost 6 bases and the J segment 5 bases; nucleotides outside the gene matches: 8. The germline V gene encodes CDR1 MNHEY and CDR2 SVGAGI. The CDR3 runs to 15 residues. CDR3 nucleotides: TGTGCCAGCAGGTCCGGGACAGGGCGGAACAATGAGCAGTTCTTC. Translation gives CASRSGTGRNNEQFF.

This clone was counted a few times. The chain has TRBV5-4 and TRBJ2-4; 9 bases are a match to TRBD1. V was pared by 4 bases and J by 8 bases, with 22 bases of the junction left unmatched. This CDR3 spans 19 amino acids. The germline CDR1 and CDR2 sequences are SGHNT and YYREEE (reference sequence). CDR3 protein: CASSQPLRKTGGHGDIQYF. CDR3 DNA sequence: TGTGCCAGCAGCCAGCCCCTACGGAAAACAGGGGGCCATGGAGACATTCAGTACTTC.

Only a few counts were recorded for this clone. The CDR3 spells CASSLVPAGGSEQFF. The CDR3 DNA reads as TGTGCCAGCAGCTTGGTCCCAGCGGGGGGGAGTGAGCAGTTCTTC. The chain employs TRBV5-5 and TRBJ2-1; 10 nucleotides agree with TRBD2. Germline CDR1 reads SGHKS; CDR2 reads YYEKEE (reference sequence). There are 15 residues in the CDR3. After removal of 0 bases from V and 9 bases from J, the junction contained 6 bases not matched to a gene.

CDR3 amino acids: CASSLDQKTYEQYF. CDR3 nucleotides: TGTGCCAGCAGCTTGGACCAGAAAACCTACGAGCAGTACTTC. The V and J genes are TRBV5-4 and TRBJ2-7; no definite D call. The CDR3 loop spans 14 amino acids. V shed 0 bases and J shed 2 bases, with 9 bases lying between them. CDR1 is SGHNT, CDR2 YYREEE, per germline (reference sequence).